This TCR beta chain emerged from a study of Japanese encephalitis immunity and Zika vaccine responses (dated by TCRdb to about 2021). General notes on the study: The included participants were given three 5.0 ug doses of alum-adjuvanted ZPIV at weeks 0, 4 and 28. Two to three months ahead of the first ZPIV dose, roughly twelve participants were given JEV vaccine (IXIARO) as a two-dose regimen with the doses 28 days apart. Before ZPIV, approximately eleven participants got a single dose of YFV vaccine (YF-VAX), while 10 or so participants were flavivirus-naive. Six representative participants per pre-vaccination group were picked for TCR sequencing, using samples from week 52 and from week 0, the point after pre-vaccination but before ZPIV. TCR repertoires from a few flavivirus-naive individuals were also analyzed at weeks 2, 6 and 52 after the start of ZPIV vaccination. For stimulation, either ZIKV structural-protein peptide pools divided into flavivirus-conserved and non-conserved sets were used, or JEV or YFV peptides matching the pre-vaccination. The ZIKV peptides, 15-mers that overlapped by 11 residues, were chosen for containing NetMHCpan/NetMHCII-predicted epitopes with affinity below 50 nM. The study tested whether CD4 T cell responses to the Zika vaccine were shaped by prior Japanese encephalitis virus (JEV) or yellow fever virus (YFV) vaccination.

The library was produced with 5' RACE. TCRbeta libraries were pooled in proportion to their sorted cell numbers before sequencing. Total RNA was extracted from sorted cells with RNAzol RT, and cDNA was synthesized with an oligo(dT) primer and a template-switching oligo. The TCRbeta V-CDR3-J region was amplified by PCR with Kapa HiFi between a SMARTer oligo primer and a TCRbeta constant-region primer. Illumina adaptors and sample-specific index barcodes were added in a second PCR, followed by HighPrep bead cleanup and Bioanalyzer confirmation of a band of roughly 650 bp. Libraries were sequenced on an Illumina MiSeq with 2x151 bp paired-end reads. On the study's bioinformatics: Reads were demultiplexed with an in-house Java program, and TCRbeta annotations were assigned and clonotypes were counted with MiXCR. Repertoire overlap was measured with Morisita-Horn indices from the R package vegan, along with UPGMA clustering and Circos plots of recurring clonotypes. Shannon diversity and richness were normalized to the highest possible value given the input cell numbers, yielding values from 0 to 1. CDR3beta sequences were aligned with MUSCLE, distances were computed with SeqinR, and multidimensional scaling was plotted in R. TCRdb reran the public reads through fastp at Q25 and MiXCR, keeping productive beta chains. Rows with one shared CDR3 protein collapse into an entry with the most common genes and DNA. TCRdb, not the authors, supplied the V and J calls. The sample records hundreds of distinct CDR3 sequences, around 13% of which are singletons. Over 45% of the sample is taken by the ten largest.

Reading the germline V gene (reference sequence) gives CDR1 MNHEY and CDR2 SMNVEV. The CDR3 runs 16 amino acids, cysteine and phenylalanine included. Only the CDR3 DNA is retained, 48 bases long and in frame from the first base. Clipping removes 4 bases from V and 9 bases from J, with 11 as the unmatched junction base count. This clonotype is medium-sized (0.01 to 0.1%). No much larger clone exists at a distance of one base, and base qualities are not known. On the study overall, not on this receptor specifically: The analysis was restricted to a subset of trial participants with three doses and adequate samples, and the entire vaccinated cohort was not analyzed. CD8 T cell responses of very low magnitude were detected against ZIKV peptide pools and were observed in only a few individuals. Because there were not enough samples, the peptide pools could not be deconvoluted, which meant the specific peptides behind the cross-reactive responses went unidentified. Compared with YFV-pre-vaccinated donors, JEV-pre-vaccinated donors had higher repertoire similarity across time-points and stimulations, indicating that more clonotypes were common to ZIKV and JEV stimulation. In JEV-pre-vaccinated donors, the repertoire richness of CD4 T cells responding to conserved ZIKV epitopes decreased significantly after ZPIV. Samples grouped by participant and showed no similarity between individuals, suggesting that no public TCRs were detected.

PBMCs were stained with CellTrace CFSE and grown for 6 days in RPMI containing 8% human serum and peptide pools at 1 ug/mL each. On a BD FACSAria, proliferating CD4 T cells were sorted without fixation as live CD56-CD19-CD16-CD3+CD4+ CFSE-low cells. Enrolled adults were healthy and seronegative for ZIKV, JEV, YFV, DENV and WNV by microneutralization screening. Samples were obtained from a phase 1, double-blinded, randomized, placebo-controlled trial of an alum-adjuvanted Zika purified-inactivated virus (ZPIV) vaccine. Peripheral blood mononuclear cells were isolated by standard procedure and were kept frozen in liquid nitrogen until use.

The rearranged segments are TRBV27 and TRBJ2-1, and TRBD2 aligns with 11 junction nucleotides. This specimen was antigen-activated CD4+ T cells from blood, cultured, taken during a Zika inactivated vaccine study. This clonotype originated in an adult woman who received an inactivated Zika virus vaccine. The bases read TGTGCCAGCAGTTCACATAGCGGGAGGGGACAATCTGAGCAGTTCTTC. Its translation is CASSSHSGRGQSEQFF.